This is a list of T cell receptor beta chains from one sample in a study of blood T cells in healthy people across ages. From the 5' RACE reads, TCRdb called clonotypes with MiXCR, one entry per CDR3 protein. The sample contains 1.5 million to 2 million distinct CDR3 sequences, roughly 27% of which appear only once. The source material was blood. These receptors all come from a young woman in good health. Both conserved end residues are part of each CDR3. D genes are given only for firm matches. Clone size appears in some rows only: once, few, many, or a class for an expanded clone.

j_gene: TRBJ2-1; v_gene: TRBV12-3/TRBV12-4; abundance: .; d_gene: TRBD1; CDR3aa: CASSPGQGHEQFF; CDR3nt: TGTGCCAGCAGTCCGGGACAGGGACATGAGCAGTTCTTC
j_gene: TRBJ1-1; v_gene: TRBV21-1; abundance: .; d_gene: .; CDR3aa: CASSNAGGAGFYTEAFF; CDR3nt: TGTGCCAGCAGCAACGCAGGGGGCGCTGGGTTTTACACTGAAGCTTTCTTT
j_gene: TRBJ1-1; v_gene: TRBV10-2; abundance: .; d_gene: .; CDR3aa: CASSEQPASTEAFF; CDR3nt: TGCGCCAGCAGTGAGCAGCCCGCAAGCACTGAAGCTTTCTTT
j_gene: TRBJ2-3; v_gene: TRBV13; abundance: .; d_gene: .; CDR3aa: CASSPRPRDTQYF; CDR3nt: TGTGCCAGCAGCCCTAGACCGCGGGATACGCAGTATTTT
j_gene: TRBJ1-5; v_gene: TRBV12-3/TRBV12-4; abundance: .; d_gene: .; CDR3aa: CASSFGGSGNQPQHF; CDR3nt: TGTGCCAGCAGTTTCGGGGGAAGCGGGAATCAGCCCCAGCATTTT
j_gene: TRBJ2-7; v_gene: TRBV5-1; abundance: .; d_gene: .; CDR3aa: CASSLAPETNYEQYF; CDR3nt: TGCGCCAGCAGCTTGGCTCCAGAGACTAACTACGAGCAGTACTTC
j_gene: TRBJ1-5; v_gene: TRBV20-1; abundance: .; d_gene: .; CDR3aa: CSARGPRNDQPQHF; CDR3nt: TGCAGTGCTAGAGGCCCAAGGAATGATCAGCCCCAGCATTTT
j_gene: TRBJ2-7; v_gene: TRBV5-1; abundance: many; d_gene: .; CDR3aa: CASSHGTGGYEQYF; CDR3nt: TGCGCCAGCAGCCACGGGACCGGAGGATACGAGCAGTACTTC
j_gene: TRBJ2-1; v_gene: TRBV7-2; abundance: many; d_gene: TRBD2; CDR3aa: CASSLVLAGEQFF; CDR3nt: TGTGCCAGCAGCTTAGTACTAGCGGGGGAGCAGTTCTTC
j_gene: TRBJ2-5; v_gene: TRBV7-9; abundance: .; d_gene: .; CDR3aa: CASSLWIGRIGETQYF; CDR3nt: TGTGCCAGCAGCTTATGGATTGGGAGGATCGGGGAGACCCAGTACTTC
j_gene: TRBJ1-5; v_gene: TRBV4-1; abundance: .; d_gene: TRBD1; CDR3aa: CASSPRTGRGQPQHF; CDR3nt: TGCGCCAGCAGCCCTCGGACAGGGCGGGGGCAGCCCCAGCATTTT
j_gene: TRBJ2-1; v_gene: TRBV11-2; abundance: few; d_gene: .; CDR3aa: CASSLVSGGVNNEQFF; CDR3nt: TGTGCCAGCAGCTTAGTAAGTGGCGGGGTCAACAATGAGCAGTTCTTC
j_gene: TRBJ1-6; v_gene: TRBV20-1; abundance: few; d_gene: TRBD1; CDR3aa: CSAPRTGTSNSPLHF; CDR3nt: TGCAGTGCCCCCCGGACAGGGACTTCTAATTCACCCCTCCACTTT
j_gene: TRBJ2-4; v_gene: TRBV5-6; abundance: many; d_gene: .; CDR3aa: CASSPGIENIQYF; CDR3nt: TGTGCCAGCAGCCCCGGGATCGAAAACATTCAGTACTTC
j_gene: TRBJ2-5; v_gene: TRBV6-4; abundance: few; d_gene: TRBD2; CDR3aa: CASSDLSGRASSEETQYF; CDR3nt: TGTGCCAGCAGTGACTTAAGCGGGAGGGCATCTTCAGAAGAGACCCAGTACTTC
j_gene: TRBJ2-4; v_gene: TRBV11-2; abundance: few; d_gene: TRBD2; CDR3aa: CASSLGTSGGAKNIQYF; CDR3nt: TGTGCCAGCAGCTTAGGGACTAGCGGGGGGGCCAAAAACATTCAGTACTTC
j_gene: TRBJ1-4; v_gene: TRBV7-2; abundance: few; d_gene: .; CDR3aa: CASSLRGGRNEKLFF; CDR3nt: TGTGCCAGCAGCTTACGAGGGGGACGGAATGAAAAACTGTTTTTT
j_gene: TRBJ2-1; v_gene: TRBV6-5; abundance: few; d_gene: .; CDR3aa: CASRGGGLTGGNEQFF; CDR3nt: TGTGCCAGCAGGGGCGGGGGCCTTACCGGGGGTAATGAGCAGTTCTTC
j_gene: TRBJ2-7; v_gene: TRBV5-1; abundance: .; d_gene: .; CDR3aa: CASSVGMRGPRRAYEQYF; CDR3nt: TGCGCCAGCAGCGTGGGAATGCGGGGTCCGAGACGGGCCTACGAGCAGTACTTC
j_gene: TRBJ2-4; v_gene: TRBV10-2; abundance: few; d_gene: TRBD2; CDR3aa: CASKGLLGPKAGALAKNIQYF; CDR3nt: TGCGCCAGCAAGGGACTACTAGGCCCGAAGGCGGGAGCGCTAGCCAAAAACATTCAGTACTTC
j_gene: TRBJ1-1; v_gene: TRBV12-3/TRBV12-4; abundance: .; d_gene: .; CDR3aa: CASRDSRNTEAFF; CDR3nt: TGTGCCAGCAGGGACAGTCGGAACACTGAAGCTTTCTTT
j_gene: TRBJ2-5; v_gene: TRBV29-1; abundance: .; d_gene: .; CDR3aa: CSVRENPETQYF; CDR3nt: TGCAGCGTTAGAGAGAATCCAGAGACCCAGTACTTC
j_gene: TRBJ2-5; v_gene: TRBV24-1; abundance: .; d_gene: TRBD1; CDR3aa: CATSGDRARETRYF; CDR3nt: TGTGCCACCAGTGGCGACAGGGCGAGGGAGACCCGGTACTTC
j_gene: TRBJ1-5; v_gene: TRBV27; abundance: .; d_gene: .; CDR3aa: CASSLDGPRQPQHF; CDR3nt: TGTGCCAGCAGTTTAGATGGCCCGCGACAGCCCCAGCATTTT
j_gene: TRBJ2-1; v_gene: TRBV20-1; abundance: .; d_gene: TRBD2; CDR3aa: CSARDPGTRSYNEQFF; CDR3nt: TGCAGTGCTAGAGATCCTGGGACTAGATCCTACAATGAGCAGTTCTTC
j_gene: TRBJ1-5; v_gene: TRBV7-9; abundance: few; d_gene: .; CDR3aa: CASSPGDPGWPQHF; CDR3nt: TGCGCCAGCAGCCCCGGGGACCCCGGGTGGCCCCAGCATTTT
j_gene: TRBJ2-1; v_gene: TRBV27; abundance: .; d_gene: .; CDR3aa: CASSLRRWGGASYNEQFF; CDR3nt: TGTGCCAGCAGTTTACGGAGGTGGGGGGGGGCCTCCTACAATGAGCAGTTCTTC
j_gene: TRBJ2-5; v_gene: TRBV7-9; abundance: .; d_gene: .; CDR3aa: CASPEGETQYF; CDR3nt: TGTGCCAGCCCAGAAGGAGAGACCCAGTACTTC
j_gene: TRBJ2-7; v_gene: TRBV12-3/TRBV12-4; abundance: many; d_gene: TRBD2; CDR3aa: CASKSGGAYEQYF; CDR3nt: TGTGCCAGCAAGTCGGGGGGGGCCTACGAGCAGTACTTC
j_gene: TRBJ1-2; v_gene: TRBV29-1; abundance: few; d_gene: .; CDR3aa: CSVEPTGGLDGYTF; CDR3nt: TGCAGCGTTGAGCCGACCGGGGGGCTGGATGGCTACACCTTC
j_gene: TRBJ2-2; v_gene: TRBV6-2/TRBV6-3; abundance: few; d_gene: .; CDR3aa: CASSYGPNTGELFF; CDR3nt: TGTGCCAGCAGTTACGGGCCCAACACCGGGGAGCTGTTTTTT
j_gene: TRBJ1-2; v_gene: TRBV20-1; abundance: few; d_gene: .; CDR3aa: CSARDRWPEGVGYGYTF; CDR3nt: TGCAGTGCTAGAGATCGGTGGCCAGAAGGGGTGGGCTATGGCTACACCTTC
j_gene: TRBJ2-7; v_gene: TRBV18; abundance: once; d_gene: .; CDR3aa: CTSSPWTDVYEQYF; CDR3nt: TGTACCAGCTCACCCTGGACCGACGTCTACGAGCAGTACTTC
j_gene: TRBJ2-5; v_gene: TRBV12-3/TRBV12-4; abundance: many; d_gene: .; CDR3aa: CASSGIAVQETQYF; CDR3nt: TGTGCCAGCAGTGGGATAGCGGTACAAGAGACCCAGTACTTC
j_gene: TRBJ1-3; v_gene: TRBV12-3/TRBV12-4; abundance: few; d_gene: TRBD1; CDR3aa: CASSQDRDWVSGNTIYF; CDR3nt: TGTGCCAGCAGTCAGGACAGGGACTGGGTTTCTGGAAACACCATATATTTT
j_gene: TRBJ2-6; v_gene: TRBV7-2; abundance: few; d_gene: .; CDR3aa: CASTESSGANVLTF; CDR3nt: TGTGCCAGCACCGAGAGCTCTGGGGCCAACGTCCTGACTTTC
j_gene: TRBJ2-1; v_gene: TRBV10-2; abundance: many; d_gene: .; CDR3aa: CASWDGGYNEQFF; CDR3nt: TGCGCCAGCTGGGACGGGGGCTACAATGAGCAGTTCTTC
j_gene: TRBJ1-5; v_gene: TRBV24-1; abundance: .; d_gene: .; CDR3aa: CATSVGSLQPQHF; CDR3nt: TGTGCCACCAGTGTCGGGTCCCTTCAGCCCCAGCATTTT
j_gene: TRBJ2-5; v_gene: TRBV4-2; abundance: few; d_gene: TRBD2; CDR3aa: CASSKLAGGQGTQYF; CDR3nt: TGTGCCAGCAGCAAACTAGCGGGGGGCCAAGGGACCCAGTACTTC
j_gene: TRBJ1-1; v_gene: TRBV6-5; abundance: few; d_gene: .; CDR3aa: CASSGPPANTEAFF; CDR3nt: TGTGCCAGCAGTGGCCCCCCGGCGAACACTGAAGCTTTCTTT
j_gene: TRBJ2-1; v_gene: TRBV3-1; abundance: .; d_gene: .; CDR3aa: CASSQGRGGVDEQFF; CDR3nt: TGTGCCAGCAGCCAGGGGAGGGGGGGCGTGGATGAGCAGTTCTTC
j_gene: TRBJ2-1; v_gene: TRBV3-1; abundance: .; d_gene: .; CDR3aa: CASSRLLASDEQFF; CDR3nt: TGTGCCAGCAGCCGCCTACTAGCTAGCGATGAGCAGTTCTTC